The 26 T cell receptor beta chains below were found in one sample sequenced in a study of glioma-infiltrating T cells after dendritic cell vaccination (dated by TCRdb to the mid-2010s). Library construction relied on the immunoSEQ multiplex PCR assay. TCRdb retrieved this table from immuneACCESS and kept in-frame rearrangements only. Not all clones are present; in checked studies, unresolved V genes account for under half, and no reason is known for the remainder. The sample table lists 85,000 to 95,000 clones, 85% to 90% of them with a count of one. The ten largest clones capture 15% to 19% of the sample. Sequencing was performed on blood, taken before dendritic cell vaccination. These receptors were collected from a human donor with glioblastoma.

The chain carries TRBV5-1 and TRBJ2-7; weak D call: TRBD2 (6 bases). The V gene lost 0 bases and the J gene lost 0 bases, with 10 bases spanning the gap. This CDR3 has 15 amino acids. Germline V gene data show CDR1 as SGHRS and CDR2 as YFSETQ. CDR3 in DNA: TGCGCCAGCAGCTTGGGCGGGAAGAGCTCCTACGAGCAGTACTTC. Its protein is CASSLGGKSSYEQYF.

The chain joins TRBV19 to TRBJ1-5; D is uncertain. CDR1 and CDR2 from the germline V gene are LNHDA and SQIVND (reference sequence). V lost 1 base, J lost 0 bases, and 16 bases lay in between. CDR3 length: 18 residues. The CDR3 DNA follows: TGTGCCAGTAGTATAGCGGCAGGCCTTCTATATAGCAATCAGCCCCAGCATTTT. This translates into CASSIAAGLLYSNQPQHF.

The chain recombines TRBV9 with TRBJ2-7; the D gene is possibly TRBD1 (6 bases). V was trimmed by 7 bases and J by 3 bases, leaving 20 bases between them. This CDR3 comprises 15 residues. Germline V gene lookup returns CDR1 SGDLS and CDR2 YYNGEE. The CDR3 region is CASSPHVGAFYEQYF. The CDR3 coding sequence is TGTGCCAGCTCCCCCCACGTGGGGGCCTTCTACGAGCAGTACTTC.

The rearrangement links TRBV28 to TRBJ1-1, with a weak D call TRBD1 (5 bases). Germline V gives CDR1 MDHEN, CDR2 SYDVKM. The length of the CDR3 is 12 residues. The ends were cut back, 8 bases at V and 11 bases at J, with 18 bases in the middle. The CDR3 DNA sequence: TGTGCCAGCGTCTCCTTGGGTCGGGGGGCTTTCTTT. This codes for CASVSLGRGAFF.

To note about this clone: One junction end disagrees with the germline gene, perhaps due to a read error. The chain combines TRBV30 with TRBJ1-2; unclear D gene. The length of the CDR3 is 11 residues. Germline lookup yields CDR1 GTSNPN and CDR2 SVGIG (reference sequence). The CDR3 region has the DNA TGTGCCTGGAGTGTTCCCAGATCATTGGCCTTC. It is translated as CAWSVPRSLAF.

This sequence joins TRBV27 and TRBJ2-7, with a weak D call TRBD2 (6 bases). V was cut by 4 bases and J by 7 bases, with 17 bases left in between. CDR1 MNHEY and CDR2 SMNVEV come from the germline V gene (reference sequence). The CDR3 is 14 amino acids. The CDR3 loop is CASSWAGLPDEQYF. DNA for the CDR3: TGTGCCAGCAGTTGGGCGGGGTTACCGGATGAGCAGTACTTC.

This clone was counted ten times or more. CDR3 nucleotides: TGTGCCAGCAGCCAGACTATGAACACTGAAGCTTTCTTT. It encodes CASSQTMNTEAFF. This chain uses TRBV5-4 with TRBJ1-1; D gene ambiguous. Germline V CDR1 and CDR2: SGHNT, YYREEE (reference sequence). V shed 4 bases and J shed 0 bases, with 7 bases lying between them. The CDR3 is 13 amino acids.

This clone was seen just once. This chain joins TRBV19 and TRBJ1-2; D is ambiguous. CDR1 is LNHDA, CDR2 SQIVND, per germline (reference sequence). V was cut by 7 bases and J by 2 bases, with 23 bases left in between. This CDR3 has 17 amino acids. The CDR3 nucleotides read TGTGCCAGTACCCCCCTTTTCGTACTCCAATCGAACTATGGCTACACCTTC. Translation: CASTPLFVLQSNYGYTF.

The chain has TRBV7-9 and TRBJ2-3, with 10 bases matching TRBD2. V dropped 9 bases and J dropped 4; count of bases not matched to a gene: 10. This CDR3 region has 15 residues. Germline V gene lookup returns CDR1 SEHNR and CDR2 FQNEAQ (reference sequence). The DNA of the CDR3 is TGTGCCAGTACCCTCCCTAGCGGGAGTTCAGATACGCAGTATTTT. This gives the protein CASTLPSGSSDTQYF.

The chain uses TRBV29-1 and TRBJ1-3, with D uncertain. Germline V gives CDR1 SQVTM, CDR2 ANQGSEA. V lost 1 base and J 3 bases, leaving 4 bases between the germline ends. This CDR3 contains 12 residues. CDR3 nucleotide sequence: TGCAGCGTTGAAGTTATTGGAAACACCATATATTTT. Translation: CSVEVIGNTIYF.

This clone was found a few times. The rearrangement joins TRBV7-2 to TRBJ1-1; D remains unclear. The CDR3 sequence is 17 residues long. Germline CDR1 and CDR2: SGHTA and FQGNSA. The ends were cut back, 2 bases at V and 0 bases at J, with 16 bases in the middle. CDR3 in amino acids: CASSLTGILSMNTEAFF. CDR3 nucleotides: TGTGCCAGCAGCTTAACGGGGATTCTTAGTATGAACACTGAAGCTTTCTTT.

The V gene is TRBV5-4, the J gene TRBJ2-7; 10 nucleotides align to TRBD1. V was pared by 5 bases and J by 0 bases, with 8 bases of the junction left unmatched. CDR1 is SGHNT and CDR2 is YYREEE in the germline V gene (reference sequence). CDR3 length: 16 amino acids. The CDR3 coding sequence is TGTGCCAGCAGTTCTCCCGGGACAGGGGACTCCTACGAGCAGTACTTC. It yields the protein CASSSPGTGDSYEQYF.

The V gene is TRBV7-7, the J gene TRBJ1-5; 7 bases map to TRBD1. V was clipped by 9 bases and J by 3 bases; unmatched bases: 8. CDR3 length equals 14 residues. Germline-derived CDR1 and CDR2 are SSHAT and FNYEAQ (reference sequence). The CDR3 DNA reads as TGTGCCAGATTCGGGACAGATCACAATCAGCCCCAGCATTTT. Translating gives CARFGTDHNQPQHF.

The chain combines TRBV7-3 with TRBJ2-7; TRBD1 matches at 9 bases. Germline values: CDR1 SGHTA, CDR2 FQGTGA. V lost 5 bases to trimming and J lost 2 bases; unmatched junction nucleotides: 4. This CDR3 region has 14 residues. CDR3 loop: CASSRNRGPYEQYF. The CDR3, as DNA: TGTGCCAGCAGCCGAAACAGGGGGCCCTACGAGCAGTACTTC.

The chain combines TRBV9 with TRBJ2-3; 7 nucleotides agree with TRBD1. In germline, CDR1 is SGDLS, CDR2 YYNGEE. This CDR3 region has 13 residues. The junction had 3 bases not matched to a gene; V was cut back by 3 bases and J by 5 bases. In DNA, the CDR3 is TGTGCCAGCAGCGCAAACAGGGGAGATACGCAGTATTTT. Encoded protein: CASSANRGDTQYF. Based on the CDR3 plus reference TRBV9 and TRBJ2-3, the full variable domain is DSGVTQTPKHLITATGQRVTLRCSPRSGDLSVYWYQQSLDQGLQFLIQYYNGEERAKGNILERFSAQQFPDLHSELNLSSLELGDSALYFCASSANRGDTQYFGPGTRLTVL.

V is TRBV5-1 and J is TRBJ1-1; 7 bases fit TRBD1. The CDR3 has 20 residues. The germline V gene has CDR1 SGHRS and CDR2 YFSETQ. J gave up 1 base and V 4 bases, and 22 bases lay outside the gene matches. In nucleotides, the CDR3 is TGCGCCAGCAGCCTACGAGGGACAGTCGTCAGCCTTCCCTGGAACACTGAAGCTTTCTTT. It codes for CASSLRGTVVSLPWNTEAFF.

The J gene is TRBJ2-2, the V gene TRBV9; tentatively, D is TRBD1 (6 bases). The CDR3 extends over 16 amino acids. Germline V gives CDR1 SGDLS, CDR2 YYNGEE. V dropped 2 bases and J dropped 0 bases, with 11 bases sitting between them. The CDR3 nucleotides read TGTGCCAGCAGCGTGGGACAAGCAACGAACACCGGGGAGCTGTTTTTT. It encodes CASSVGQATNTGELFF.

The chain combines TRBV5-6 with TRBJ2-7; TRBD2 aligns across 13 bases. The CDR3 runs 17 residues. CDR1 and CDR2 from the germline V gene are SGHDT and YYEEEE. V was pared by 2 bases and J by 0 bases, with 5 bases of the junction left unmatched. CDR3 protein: CASSFGTSGDGSYEQYF. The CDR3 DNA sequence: TGTGCCAGCAGCTTCGGGACTAGCGGGGATGGCTCCTACGAGCAGTACTTC.

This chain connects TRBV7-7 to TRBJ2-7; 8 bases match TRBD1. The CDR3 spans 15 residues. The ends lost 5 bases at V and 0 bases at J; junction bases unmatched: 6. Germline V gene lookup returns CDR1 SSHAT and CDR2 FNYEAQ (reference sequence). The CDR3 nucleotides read TGTGCCAGCAGCCCCGGGACAGGTGGCTCCTACGAGCAGTACTTC. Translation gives CASSPGTGGSYEQYF.

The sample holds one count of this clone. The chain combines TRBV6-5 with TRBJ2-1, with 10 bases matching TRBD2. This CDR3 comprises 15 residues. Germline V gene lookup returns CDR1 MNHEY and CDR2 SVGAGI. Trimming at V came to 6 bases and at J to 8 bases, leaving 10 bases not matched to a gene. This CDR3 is CASRSPSGSWYEQFF. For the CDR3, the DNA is TGTGCCAGCAGGTCTCCTAGCGGGAGTTGGTATGAGCAGTTCTTC.

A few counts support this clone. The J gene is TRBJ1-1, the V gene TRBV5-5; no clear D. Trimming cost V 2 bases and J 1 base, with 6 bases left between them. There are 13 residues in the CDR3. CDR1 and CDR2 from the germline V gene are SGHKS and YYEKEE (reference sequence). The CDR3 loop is CASSFARNTEAFF. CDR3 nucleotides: TGTGCCAGCAGCTTTGCCAGGAACACTGAAGCTTTCTTT.

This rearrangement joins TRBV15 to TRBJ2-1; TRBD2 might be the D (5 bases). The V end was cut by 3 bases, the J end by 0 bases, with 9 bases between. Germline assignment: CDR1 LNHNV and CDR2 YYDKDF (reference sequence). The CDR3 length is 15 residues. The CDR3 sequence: CATSRSGSSYNEQFF. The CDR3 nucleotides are TGTGCCACCAGCAGGAGCGGAAGCTCCTACAATGAGCAGTTCTTC.

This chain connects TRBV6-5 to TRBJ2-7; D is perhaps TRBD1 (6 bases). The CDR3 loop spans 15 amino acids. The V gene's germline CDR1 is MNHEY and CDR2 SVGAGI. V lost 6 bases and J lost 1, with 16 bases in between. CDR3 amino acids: CASRETGKPSYEQYF. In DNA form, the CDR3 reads TGTGCCAGCAGGGAAACAGGGAAGCCTTCCTACGAGCAGTACTTC.

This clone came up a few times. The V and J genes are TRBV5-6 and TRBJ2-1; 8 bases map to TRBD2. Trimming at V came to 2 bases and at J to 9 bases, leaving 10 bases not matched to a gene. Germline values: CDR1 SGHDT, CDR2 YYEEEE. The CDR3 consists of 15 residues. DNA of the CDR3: TGTGCCAGCAGCTTCCTGACTAGCGCCGAGGGTGAGCAGTTCTTC. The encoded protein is CASSFLTSAEGEQFF. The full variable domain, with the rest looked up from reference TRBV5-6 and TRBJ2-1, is DAGVTQSPTHLIKTRGQQVTLRCSPKSGHDTVSWYQQALGQGPQFIFQYYEEEERQRGNFPDRFSGHQFPNYSSELNVNALLLGDSALYLCASSFLTSAEGEQFFGPGTRLTVL.

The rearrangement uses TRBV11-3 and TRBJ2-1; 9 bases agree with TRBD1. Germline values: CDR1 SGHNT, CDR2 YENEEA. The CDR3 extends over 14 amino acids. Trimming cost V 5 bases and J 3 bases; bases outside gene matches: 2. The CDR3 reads CASSRGQGYNEQFF. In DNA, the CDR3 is TGTGCCAGCAGCCGGGGACAGGGCTACAATGAGCAGTTCTTC.

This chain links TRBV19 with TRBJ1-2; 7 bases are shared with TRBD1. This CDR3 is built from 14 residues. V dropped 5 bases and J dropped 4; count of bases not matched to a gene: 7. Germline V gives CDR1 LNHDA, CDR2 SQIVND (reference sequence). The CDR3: CASSFQTGSYGYTF. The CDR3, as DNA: TGTGCCAGTAGTTTCCAGACAGGGAGCTATGGCTACACCTTC.